These T cell receptor beta chains were read from a single sample in a study of blood T cell repertoires in COVID-19. The protocol was immunoSEQ multiplex PCR, while the TCRdb copy is restricted to in-frame clones and leaves out a portion. The table records 130,000 or so clones, around 89% of them present only once. The sequencing sample was made of peripheral blood. The receptors stem from a human donor with COVID-19, enrolled during active disease. The donor label of this sample is uncertain. Both conserved end residues are part of each CDR3. A D gene is named only where the DNA matches it firmly. Clone size is given for some rows only: seen once, a few or many times, or a class if the clone is expanded.

>TRBV9|TRBJ2-3|once|TRBD2
CASSMRLALTDTQYF
TGTGCCAGCAGCATGAGACTAGCGCTCACAGATACGCAGTATTTT
>TRBV21-1|TRBJ2-4|NA|NA
CASSKVDTQLAKNIQYF
TGTGCCAGCAGCAAGGTTGACACACAGCTGGCCAAAAACATTCAGTACTTC
>TRBV4-1|TRBJ1-2|NA|TRBD1
CASSQFTGTAFGGYTF
TGCGCCAGCAGCCAATTCACCGGGACAGCCTTTGGGGGCTACACCTTC
>TRBV5-1|TRBJ2-2|NA|TRBD2
CASSAGRVDTGELFF
TGCGCCAGCAGTGCGGGGAGGGTGGACACCGGGGAGCTGTTTTTT
>TRBV21-1|TRBJ1-5|NA|NA
CASSKAGQGNQPQHF
TGTGCCAGCAGCAAAGCTGGGCAGGGCAATCAGCCCCAGCATTTT
>TRBV7-9|TRBJ1-1|NA|NA
CASSPPGPRTEAFF
TGTGCCAGCAGCCCACCAGGGCCGAGGACTGAAGCTTTCTTT
>TRBV7-9|TRBJ2-7|NA|NA
CASSWPQGYEQYF
TGTGCCAGCAGCTGGCCCCAGGGATACGAGCAGTACTTC
>TRBV5-6|TRBJ1-2|NA|TRBD1
CASSSTGNYGYTF
TGTGCCAGCAGCTCGACAGGGAACTATGGCTACACCTTC
>TRBV7-3|TRBJ2-5|NA|NA
CASTTQIQTQYF
TGTGCCAGCACCACCCAGATACAGACCCAGTACTTC
>TRBV4-1|TRBJ2-5|NA|TRBD2
CASSQDPRVAGGPGKTQYF
TGCGCCAGCAGCCAAGATCCCCGCGTGGCGGGAGGGCCCGGAAAGACCCAGTACTTC
>TRBV2|TRBJ2-1|NA|NA
CASSPAVGADEQFF
TGTGCCAGCAGCCCCGCGGTGGGAGCGGATGAGCAGTTCTTC
>TRBV10-3|TRBJ2-3|NA|TRBD2
CAILRVVAGVTDTQYF
TGTGCCATCCTAAGGGTAGTAGCGGGGGTCACAGATACGCAGTATTTT
>TRBV18|TRBJ2-1|few|TRBD1
CASSSPQGVPYNEQFF
TGTGCCAGCTCATCCCCTCAGGGGGTACCCTACAATGAGCAGTTCTTC
>TRBV2|TRBJ1-2|NA|NA
CASSPPPLGGWAALRGYTF
TGTGCCAGCAGTCCTCCGCCCCTAGGGGGATGGGCCGCCTTGAGGGGCTACACCTTC
>TRBV13|TRBJ1-1|NA|NA
CASSLLPGEAEAFF
TGTGCCAGCAGCTTACTTCCGGGGGAGGCTGAAGCTTTCTTT
>TRBV27|TRBJ2-2|NA|NA
CASSPSNTGELFF
TGTGCCAGCAGTCCTTCGAACACCGGGGAGCTGTTTTTT
>TRBV4-1|TRBJ1-5|NA|NA
CASSQVIAWSQPQHF
TGCGCCAGCAGCCAAGTGATCGCTTGGAGTCAGCCCCAGCATTTT
>TRBV4-2|TRBJ2-3|NA|NA
CASSQQPRPFTDTQYF
TGTGCCAGCAGCCAACAACCCAGGCCCTTCACAGATACGCAGTATTTT